Shown below are 8 T cell receptor beta chains from a single sample sequenced in a study of T cell clones after liver transplantation. Alloreactive TCRbeta sequences came from sequencing proliferating CFSE-low cells in the MLR. No antigen has been identified for these receptors. Measured with immunoSEQ multiplex PCR; TCRdb has only the in-frame clones, and not every one. The sample yields thousands of clones, approximately 31% seen once. Material: CD8+ T cells from cultured PBMCs. These receptor sequences come from a human patient who received a liver transplant. Some T cells may be transferred from the graft donor.

This clone is judged medium-sized (0.01 to 0.1%). The chain links TRBV7-9 to TRBJ1-1, with D perhaps TRBD1 (6 bases). The germline V gene has CDR1 SEHNR and CDR2 FQNEAQ (reference sequence). Trimming shortened V by 5 bases and J by 13 bases, and 14 bases separated the two germline ends. The CDR3 length is 11 residues. CDR3 amino acids: CASSLNREGFF. The CDR3 DNA follows: TGTGCCAGCAGCCTCAACAGGGAGGGTTTCTTT.

The chain employs TRBV29-1 and TRBJ2-1; D is undetermined. The CDR3 is 15 residues long. CDR1 is SQVTM, CDR2 ANQGSEA, per germline. Trimming left V 5 bases short and J 10 bases short, with 24 bases between. CDR3 region: CSVSGQVGPSKEQFF. CDR3 DNA sequence: TGCAGCGTTTCAGGTCAAGTAGGGCCCTCAAAGGAGCAGTTCTTC.

The chain employs TRBV6-1 and TRBJ1-1, with D possibly TRBD1 on 5 matching bases. Deletions cut 6 bases from V and 3 bases from J, with 11 bases between. This CDR3 is built from 13 residues. Per germline, CDR1 MNHNS and CDR2 SASEGT. CDR3: CASRGGLDTEAFF. The CDR3 DNA is TGTGCCAGCAGGGGGGGACTCGACACTGAAGCTTTCTTT.

By sample fraction, this clone is medium-sized. The genes are TRBV27 and TRBJ1-5; D call uncertain. V was shortened by 0 bases and J by 2 bases, with 2 bases between the two germline ends. CDR3 length equals 13 residues. Germline CDR1 is MNHEY and CDR2 is SMNVEV (reference sequence). In nucleotides, the CDR3 is TGTGCCAGCAGTTTATCGGGCAATCAGCCCCAGCATTTT. This gives the protein CASSLSGNQPQHF.

This clone is judged medium-sized. The genes are TRBV19 and TRBJ2-1; no clear D. Germline loops: CDR1 LNHDA, CDR2 SQIVND (reference sequence). Trimming took 2 bases from V and 0 from J, leaving 11 bases between them. The CDR3 extends over 16 amino acids. The CDR3 region is CASSISELSSYNEQFF. DNA for the CDR3: TGTGCCAGTAGTATAAGCGAGCTGAGCTCCTACAATGAGCAGTTCTTC.

The table lists this clone with a few counts. The gene calls are TRBV4-1 and TRBJ2-1; TRBD2 aligns across 11 bases. The V gene's germline CDR1 is MGHRA and CDR2 YSYEKL. J lost 4 bases, V lost 3 bases, and 5 bases had no gene match. The CDR3 runs 16 residues. CDR3 protein: CASSHLGTSGYNEQFF. CDR3 bases: TGCGCCAGCAGCCACCTCGGGACTAGCGGTTACAATGAGCAGTTCTTC.

There are a few counts of this clone. This rearrangement joins TRBV4-1 to TRBJ1-5; TRBD1 aligns across 8 bases. Losses at the gene ends were 9 bases for V and 2 bases for J; bases not matched to a gene: 6. The CDR3 loop spans 14 amino acids. The germline gives CDR1 MGHRA, CDR2 YSYEKL. The CDR3: CASSQGVGNQPQHF. CDR3 bases: TGCGCCAGTTCACAGGGGGTGGGCAATCAGCCCCAGCATTTT.

This clone has a handful of counts. The V call is TRBV6-1, the J call TRBJ2-1; D remains ambiguous. Deletions cut 1 base from V and 6 bases from J, with 13 bases between. The CDR3 runs to 15 residues. CDR1 MNHNS and CDR2 SASEGT come from the germline V gene. CDR3 sequence reads: CASSEGVGWANEQFF. The CDR3 DNA reads as TGTGCCAGCAGTGAAGGTGTCGGGTGGGCCAATGAGCAGTTCTTC.